This T cell receptor beta chain was sequenced in a study of response to subunit inactivated influenza vaccine (dated by TCRdb to 2016 to 2019). For context, the study as a whole: The study used deep quantitative T cell receptor repertoire profiling to track responses to a trivalent subunit inactivated influenza vaccine.

Findings and caveats that apply to the study as a whole: The authors suggested that each seasonal influenza vaccination may recruit only a limited number of new T cells.

The sample's time point label is to be understood as: approximately 40 days after influenza vaccine administration. This clonotype was counted between two and nine times. The antigen it recognizes is unknown. No qualities accompany the bases; no much larger clone lies one base away. Preparation of the library involved RT-PCR. TCRdb names Illumina HiSeq 2500 as the instrument used. TCRdb reprocessing: public reads trimmed at Q25 with fastp, clones called with MiXCR, in-frame beta chains kept. Every distinct CDR3 protein forms one entry, paired with its most common genes and DNA. Present in this sample are around 480,000 distinct CDR3 sequences, around 9.9% of which were seen just once. More than 10% of the sample comes from the top ten. Sequences were derived from PBMCs from blood, sampled about 40 days after vaccination. This receptor was obtained from a man aged 50 or older who received an inactivated influenza vaccine. Donor details come from another sample of the same person, matched by shared clones.

CDR3 sequence: CASSSHAAGNTIYF. The DNA reads TGTGCCAGCAGTTCGCACGCGGCCGGAAACACCATATATTTT. The chain joins TRBV27 to TRBJ1-3, with an unclear D gene assignment. The junction shows trimming of 4 bases on V and 4 bases on J, plus 11 bases between the germline ends. The CDR3, cysteine through phenylalanine, is 14 amino acids long. The CDR3 DNA has 42 bases and is translated from base 1. CDR1 MNHEY and CDR2 SMNVEV are derived from the germline V gene (reference sequence).